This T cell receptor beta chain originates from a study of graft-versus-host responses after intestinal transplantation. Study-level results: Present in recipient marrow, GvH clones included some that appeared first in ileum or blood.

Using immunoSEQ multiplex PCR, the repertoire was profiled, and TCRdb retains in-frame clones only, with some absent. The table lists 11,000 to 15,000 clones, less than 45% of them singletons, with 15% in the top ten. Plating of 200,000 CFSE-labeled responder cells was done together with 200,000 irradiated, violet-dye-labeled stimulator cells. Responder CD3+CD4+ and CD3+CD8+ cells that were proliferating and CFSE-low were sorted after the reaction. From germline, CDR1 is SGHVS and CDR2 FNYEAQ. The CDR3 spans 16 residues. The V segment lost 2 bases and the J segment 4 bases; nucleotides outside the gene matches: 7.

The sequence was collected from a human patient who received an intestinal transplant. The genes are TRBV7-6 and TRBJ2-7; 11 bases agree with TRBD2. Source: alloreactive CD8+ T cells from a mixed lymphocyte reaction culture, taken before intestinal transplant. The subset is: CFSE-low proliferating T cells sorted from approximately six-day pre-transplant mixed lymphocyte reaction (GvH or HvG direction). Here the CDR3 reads CASSLSELAGVYEQYF. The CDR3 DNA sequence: TGTGCCAGCAGCTTATCCGAACTAGCGGGAGTTTACGAGCAGTACTTC. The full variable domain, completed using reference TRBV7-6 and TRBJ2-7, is GAGVSQSPRYKVTKRGQDVALRCDPISGHVSLYWYRQALGQGPEFLTYFNYEAQQDKSGLPNDRFSAERPEGSISTLTIQRTEQRDSAMYRCASSLSELAGVYEQYFGPGTRLTVT.